This note documents a single TCR beta chain sequence. This sample was taken from a study of early stage breast cancer tumors. From germline, CDR1 is KGHSH and CDR2 LQKENI. The CDR3 is 15 residues long. J lost 6 bases, V lost 2 bases, and 7 bases had no gene match. TCRdb's table, derived via immunoSEQ multiplex PCR, lists solely in-frame clones and lacks some. This sample carries about 51,000 clones, around 80% of them seen once, and the ten largest clones take roughly 3%. The chain carries TRBV18 and TRBJ2-1; 7 bases are shared with TRBD2. Specimen: blood. The origin of this receptor is a person aged 40 to 50 with breast cancer. Here the CDR3 reads CASSPKLSSGNEQFF. The CDR3 DNA reads TGTGCCAGCTCACCAAAGTTATCTAGCGGCAATGAGCAGTTCTTC.